The sample holds one count of the clone carrying this T cell receptor beta chain. The CDR3 covers 15 residues. Germline V gene sequence: CDR1 SGHDT, CDR2 YYEEEE. V shed 1 base, J shed 7 bases, and the junction held 5 bases outside the gene matches. This sample stems from a study of beta chain features in type 1 diabetes. Study in general: The samples had approximately 110 million sorted cells examined in all.

The authors reverse transcribed all of the isolated RNA, so sequencing captured expressed TCRB transcripts. Produced via immunoSEQ multiplex PCR; TCRdb's table is partial and in-frame only. The data contain about 270,000 clones, about 14% of them singletons. The sample consisted of naive CD4+ T cells from blood. J is TRBJ2-3 and V is TRBV5-6; 11 bases map to TRBD2. The clonotype comes from a woman aged 40 to 49 in good health. In nucleotides, the CDR3 is TGTGCCAGCAGCTTGTTCCCTAGCGGGGGGTATACGCAGTATTTT. It codes for CASSLFPSGGYTQYF.